One sample yielded the 4 T cell receptor beta chains listed below, sequenced in a study of ipilimumab plus nivolumab after autologous stem cell transplantation. Clones were read by immunoSEQ multiplex PCR, and TCRdb kept only the in-frame ones, dropping some. The data show 15,000 to 20,000 clones, around 85% seen once. Here the sequenced sample was PBMCs, taken in a trial of ipilimumab plus nivolumab as post-transplant consolidation. These receptor sequences come from a male donor with diffuse large B-cell lymphoma.

CDR3 coding DNA: TGTGCCAGCATGTCTAGAACCTACAATGAGCAGTTCTTC. Its translation: CASMSRTYNEQFF. This chain uses TRBV2 with TRBJ2-1; D unclear. CDR3 size: 13 residues. V lost 7 bases and J lost 2, with 9 bases in between. The V gene's germline CDR1 is SNHLY and CDR2 FYNNEI.

The chain carries TRBV7-2 and TRBJ2-1; TRBD2 matches 13 bases. CDR1 is SGHTA, CDR2 FQGNSA, per germline. CDR3 length: 16 amino acids. Losses at the gene ends were 1 base for V and 8 bases for J; bases not matched to a gene: 5. The CDR3 reads CASSLGLAGGLDEQFF. In DNA form, the CDR3 reads TGTGCCAGCAGCTTAGGACTAGCGGGGGGTCTCGATGAGCAGTTCTTC.

The rearrangement uses TRBV20-1 and TRBJ2-7; D ambiguous. The CDR3 extends over 11 amino acids. Germline V gene sequence: CDR1 DFQATT, CDR2 SNEGSKA (reference sequence). V lost 0 bases and J 6 bases, leaving 6 bases between the germline ends. CDR3 region: CSARDRAEQYF. CDR3 sequence (DNA): TGCAGTGCTAGAGATCGGGCCGAGCAGTACTTC.

This clone turned up a few times. The V call is TRBV4-1, the J call TRBJ2-7; 7 bases map to TRBD2. The V and J ends lost 0 bases and 0 bases, in that order; junction bases with no gene match: 2. Looked up from germline, CDR1 is MGHRA and CDR2 is YSYEKL. The CDR3 length is 15 residues. The CDR3 is CASSQEGGDSYEQYF. The CDR3 coding sequence is TGCGCCAGCAGCCAAGAGGGAGGGGACTCCTACGAGCAGTACTTC.